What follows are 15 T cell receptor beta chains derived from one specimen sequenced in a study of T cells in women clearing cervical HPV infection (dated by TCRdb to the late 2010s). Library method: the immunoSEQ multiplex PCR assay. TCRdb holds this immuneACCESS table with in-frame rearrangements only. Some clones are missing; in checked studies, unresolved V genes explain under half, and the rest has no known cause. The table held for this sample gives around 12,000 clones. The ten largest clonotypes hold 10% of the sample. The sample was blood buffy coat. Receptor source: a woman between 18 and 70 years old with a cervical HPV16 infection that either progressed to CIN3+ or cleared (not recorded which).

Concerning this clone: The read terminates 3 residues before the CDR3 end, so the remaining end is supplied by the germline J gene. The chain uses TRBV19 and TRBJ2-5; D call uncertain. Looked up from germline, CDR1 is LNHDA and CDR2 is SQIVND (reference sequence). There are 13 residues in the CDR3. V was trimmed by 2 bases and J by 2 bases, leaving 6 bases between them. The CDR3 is CASSITQQETQYF. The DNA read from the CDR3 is TGTGCCAGTAGTATAACCCAGCAAGAGACC.

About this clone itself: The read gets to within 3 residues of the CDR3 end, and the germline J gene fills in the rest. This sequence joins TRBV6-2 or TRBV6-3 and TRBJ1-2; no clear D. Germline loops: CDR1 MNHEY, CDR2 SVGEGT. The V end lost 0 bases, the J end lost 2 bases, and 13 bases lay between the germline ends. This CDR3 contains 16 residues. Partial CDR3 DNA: TGTGCCAGCAGTTACTCTGGTGGCAGAGGGAACTATGGC. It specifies CASSYSGGRGNYG. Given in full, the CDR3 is CASSYSGGRGNYGYTF.

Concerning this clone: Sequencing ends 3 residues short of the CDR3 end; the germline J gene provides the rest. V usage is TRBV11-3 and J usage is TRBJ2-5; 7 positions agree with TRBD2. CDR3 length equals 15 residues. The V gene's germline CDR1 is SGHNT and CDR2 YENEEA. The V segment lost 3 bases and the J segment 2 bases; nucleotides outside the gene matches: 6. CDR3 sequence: CASSFGTGGQETQYF. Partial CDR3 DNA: TGTGCCAGCAGCTTCGGGACGGGGGGACAAGAGACC. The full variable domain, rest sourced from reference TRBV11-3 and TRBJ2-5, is EAGVVQSPRYKIIEKKQPVAFWCNPISGHNTLYWYLQNLGQGPELLIRYENEEAVDDSQLPKDRFSAERLKGVDSTLKIQPAELGDSAVYLCASSFGTGGQETQYFGPGTRLLVL.

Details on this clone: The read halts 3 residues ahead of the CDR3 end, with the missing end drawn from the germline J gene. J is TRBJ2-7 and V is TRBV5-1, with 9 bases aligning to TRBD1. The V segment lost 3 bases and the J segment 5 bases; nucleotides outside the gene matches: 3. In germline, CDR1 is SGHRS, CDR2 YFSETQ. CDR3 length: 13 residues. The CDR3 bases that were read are TGCGCCAGCAGCTGGGACAGGGACGACGAG. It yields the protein CASSWDRDDE. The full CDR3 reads CASSWDRDDEQYF.

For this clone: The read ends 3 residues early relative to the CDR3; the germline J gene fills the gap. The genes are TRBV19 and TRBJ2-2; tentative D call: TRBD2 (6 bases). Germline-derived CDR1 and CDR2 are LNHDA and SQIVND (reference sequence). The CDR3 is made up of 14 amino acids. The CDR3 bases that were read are TGTGCCACCCAACCAGGGACTGGGGCCAACGTG. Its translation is CATQPGTGANV. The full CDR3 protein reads CATQPGTGANVLFF.

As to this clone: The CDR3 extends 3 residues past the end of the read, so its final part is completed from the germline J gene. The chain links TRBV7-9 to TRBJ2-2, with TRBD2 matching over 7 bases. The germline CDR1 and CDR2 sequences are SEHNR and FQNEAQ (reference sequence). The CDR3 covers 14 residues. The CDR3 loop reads CASSLGGTNEKLFF. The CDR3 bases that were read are TGTGCCAGCAGCTTAGGAGGGACTAATGAAAAG.

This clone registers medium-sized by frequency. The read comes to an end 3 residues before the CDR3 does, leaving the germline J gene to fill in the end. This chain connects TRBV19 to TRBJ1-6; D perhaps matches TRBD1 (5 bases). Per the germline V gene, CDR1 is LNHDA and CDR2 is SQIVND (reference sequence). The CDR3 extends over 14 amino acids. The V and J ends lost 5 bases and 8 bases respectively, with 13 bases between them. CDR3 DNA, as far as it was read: TGTGCCAGTAGTCCTACAGGCCTTGATTCACCC. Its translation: CASSPTGLDSP. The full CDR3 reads CASSPTGLDSPLHF.

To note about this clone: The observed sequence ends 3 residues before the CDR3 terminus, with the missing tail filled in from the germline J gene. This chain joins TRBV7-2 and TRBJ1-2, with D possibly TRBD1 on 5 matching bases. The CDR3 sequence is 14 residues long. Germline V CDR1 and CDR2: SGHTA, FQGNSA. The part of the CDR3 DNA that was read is TGTGCCAGCAGCTTAGAGGGACTAGCGAATGAC. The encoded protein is CASSLEGLAND. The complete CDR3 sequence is CASSLEGLANDYTF.

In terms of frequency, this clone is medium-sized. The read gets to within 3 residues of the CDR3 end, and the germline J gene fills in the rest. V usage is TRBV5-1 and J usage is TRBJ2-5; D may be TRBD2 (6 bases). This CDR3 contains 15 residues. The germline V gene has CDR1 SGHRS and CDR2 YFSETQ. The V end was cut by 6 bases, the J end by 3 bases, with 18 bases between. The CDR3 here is CASKETALAEETQYF. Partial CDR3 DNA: TGCGCCAGCAAAGAAACGGCACTAGCAGAAGAGACC.

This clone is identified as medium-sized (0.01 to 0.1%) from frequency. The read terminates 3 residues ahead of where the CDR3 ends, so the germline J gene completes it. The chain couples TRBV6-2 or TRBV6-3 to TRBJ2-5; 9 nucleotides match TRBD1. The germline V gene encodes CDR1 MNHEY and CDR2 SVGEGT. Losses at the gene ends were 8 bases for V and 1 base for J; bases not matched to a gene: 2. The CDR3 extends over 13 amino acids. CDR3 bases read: TGTGCCAGCGACAGGGGGATCCAAGAGACC. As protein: CASDRGIQET. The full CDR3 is CASDRGIQETQYF.

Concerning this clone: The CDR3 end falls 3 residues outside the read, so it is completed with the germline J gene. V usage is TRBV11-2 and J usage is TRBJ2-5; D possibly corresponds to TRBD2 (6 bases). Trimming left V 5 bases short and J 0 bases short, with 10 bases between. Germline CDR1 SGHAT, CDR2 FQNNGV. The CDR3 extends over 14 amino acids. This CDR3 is CASSPGTDQETQYF. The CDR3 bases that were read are TGTGCCAGCAGCCCCGGGACTGACCAAGAGACC.

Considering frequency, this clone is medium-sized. The DNA read from the CDR3 is TGTGCCAGCTCACTCCGTTACAGGGGGCAGGACTATGGC. Translated: CASSLRYRGQDYG. Given in full, the CDR3 is CASSLRYRGQDYGYTF. The chain combines TRBV18 with TRBJ1-2; 9 bases map to TRBD1. The read falls 3 residues short of the CDR3 end, and the missing part is taken from the germline J gene. This CDR3 comprises 16 residues. The germline gives CDR1 KGHSH, CDR2 LQKENI. V was clipped by 4 bases and J by 3 bases; unmatched bases: 9.

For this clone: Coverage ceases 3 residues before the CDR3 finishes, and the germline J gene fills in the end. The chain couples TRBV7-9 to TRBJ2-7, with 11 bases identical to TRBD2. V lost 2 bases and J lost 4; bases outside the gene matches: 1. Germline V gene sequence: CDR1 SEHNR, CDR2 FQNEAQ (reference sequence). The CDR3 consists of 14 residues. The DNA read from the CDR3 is TGTGCCAGCAGCTTAACTAGCGGGGGTTACGAG. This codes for CASSLTSGGYE. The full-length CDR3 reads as CASSLTSGGYEQYF.

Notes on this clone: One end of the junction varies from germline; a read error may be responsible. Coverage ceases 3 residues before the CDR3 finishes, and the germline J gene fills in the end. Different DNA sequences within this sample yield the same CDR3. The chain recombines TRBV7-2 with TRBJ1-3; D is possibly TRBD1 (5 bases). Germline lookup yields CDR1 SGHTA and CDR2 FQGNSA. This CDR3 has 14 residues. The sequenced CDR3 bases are TGTGCCAGCAGCGGGGGGATAGCTGGAAACACT. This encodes CASSGGIAGNT. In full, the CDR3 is CASSGGIAGNTIYF. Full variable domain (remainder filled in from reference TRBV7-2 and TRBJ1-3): GAGVSQSPSNKVTEKGKDVELRCDPISGHTALYWYRQSLGQGLEFLIYFQGNSAPDKSGLPSDRFSAERTGGSVSTLTIQRTQQEDSAVYLCASSGGIAGNTIYFGEGSWLTVV.

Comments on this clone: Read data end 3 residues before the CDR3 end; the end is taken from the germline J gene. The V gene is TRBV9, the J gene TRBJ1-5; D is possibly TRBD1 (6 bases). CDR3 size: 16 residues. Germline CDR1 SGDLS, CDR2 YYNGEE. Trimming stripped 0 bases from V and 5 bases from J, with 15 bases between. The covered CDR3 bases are TGTGCCAGCAGCGTAGTATGGGTGGGGGGGCATCAGCCC. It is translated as CASSVVWVGGHQP. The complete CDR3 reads CASSVVWVGGHQPQHF.